The rows below give T cell receptor beta chains drawn from one sample of a study of cytomegalovirus exposure and HLA in healthy donors. TCRdb's table, derived via immunoSEQ multiplex PCR, lists solely in-frame clones and lacks some. The sample consists of a few hundred thousand clones, around 75% of them appearing once. The specimen sequenced was PBMCs. These receptors were collected from a woman aged 30 to 39 in good health and CMV-seronegative. Each CDR3 is given with its conserved first and last residue. D genes are given only for firm matches. Clone size, where shown, is once, few, many, or a class for clones that have expanded.

abundance	v_gene	d_gene	j_gene	CDR3nt	CDR3aa
.	TRBV30	TRBD2	TRBJ2-5	TGTGCCTGGAGTCCCCCACCGGGAGGGGCGGAGACCCAGTACTTC	CAWSPPPGGAETQYF
once	TRBV2	TRBD2	TRBJ2-3	TGTGCCAGCAGCAGAGGACTAGTGTATAACACAGATACGCAGTATTTT	CASSRGLVYNTDTQYF
.	TRBV7-8	.	TRBJ1-5	TGTGCCAGCAGCTTCCGAGGAAATAGCAATCAGCCCCAGCATTTT	CASSFRGNSNQPQHF
.	TRBV9	.	TRBJ2-3	TGTGCCAGCAGCGTAATATCCCAGGATACGCAGTATTTT	CASSVISQDTQYF
.	TRBV19	.	TRBJ1-2	TGTGCCAGTAGTATCGAACGGGACTACTATGGCTACACCTTC	CASSIERDYYGYTF
.	TRBV21-1	.	TRBJ2-6	TGTGCCAGCATCAAGCAGAGGGCGGGAGCGGGTGGGGCCAACGTCCTGACTTTC	CASIKQRAGAGGANVLTF
.	TRBV19	.	TRBJ1-2	TGTGCCACCGGGTTTTCTAGCGGCTACACCTTC	CATGFSSGYTF
.	TRBV18	.	TRBJ2-5	TGTGCCAGCTCACCAGCTGGGGGGGCGTACCAAGAGACCCAGTACTTC	CASSPAGGAYQETQYF
.	TRBV2	.	TRBJ1-5	TGTGCCAGCAGTGAACAGGGATATAGCAATCAGCCCCAGCATTTT	CASSEQGYSNQPQHF
.	TRBV5-4	TRBD1	TRBJ2-6	TGTGCCAGCAGCTTGGGACAGGGAATTCGTGGGGCCAACGTCCTGACTTTC	CASSLGQGIRGANVLTF
.	TRBV7-9	TRBD1	TRBJ2-2	TGTGCCAGCAGCAGGGACAGGGTGAGGGTCGGACCCGGGGAGCTGTTTTTT	CASSRDRVRVGPGELFF
.	TRBV7-9	TRBD2	TRBJ2-5	TGTGCCAGCAGCTTAGAAGCAGGAGCCCGGGGGGTGACCCAGTACTTC	CASSLEAGARGVTQYF
.	TRBV30	TRBD2	TRBJ2-1	TGTGCCTGGAGTATACTTCTAGCGGGAGATGCCCCCAATGAGCAGTTCTTC	CAWSILLAGDAPNEQFF
.	TRBV7-7	TRBD2	TRBJ2-1	TGTGCTAGCAGCTTAGAACCTAGCGGGAGGGCCACGAATGAGCAGTTCTTC	CASSLEPSGRATNEQFF
.	TRBV28	.	TRBJ2-5	TGTGCCAGCGCCTCTGGTCTCCAGGGGACAGAGACCCAGTACTTC	CASASGLQGTETQYF
.	TRBV2	TRBD1	TRBJ2-5	TGTGCCAGCAACCGACAGGGTGTTCAAGAGACCCAGTACTTC	CASNRQGVQETQYF
once	TRBV2	TRBD1	TRBJ2-7	TGTGCCAGCAGTGAAGCGCCTGGGACAGGAACCGTGCAGTACTTC	CASSEAPGTGTVQYF
.	TRBV5-4	TRBD2	TRBJ2-5	TGTGCCAGCAGCTTGGCCCTAGCGGGAGAGCGGGAGACCCAGTACTTC	CASSLALAGERETQYF
once	TRBV19	.	TRBJ1-1	TGTGCCAGTAGTCCCGTCCCGAACACTGAAGCTTTCTTT	CASSPVPNTEAFF
.	TRBV10-3	TRBD1	TRBJ1-1	TGTGCCATCAGGTGGGACAGGGCTAACACTGAAGCTTTCTTT	CAIRWDRANTEAFF
.	TRBV11-3	.	TRBJ2-2	TGTGCCAGCAGCTACCGAGGGCGGAACGCGAACACCGGGGAGCTGTTTTTT	CASSYRGRNANTGELFF
few	TRBV2	.	TRBJ2-7	TGTGCCAGCAGTGAAGGAGGGATTGGGGATATGGAGCAGTACTTC	CASSEGGIGDMEQYF
.	TRBV5-1	.	TRBJ2-7	TGCGCCAGCAGGGCAGACTCCTACGAGCAGTACTTC	CASRADSYEQYF
.	TRBV27	TRBD1	TRBJ2-5	TGTGCCAGCAGTTTGGAGACAGGGGGAAAGACCCAGTACTTC	CASSLETGGKTQYF
.	TRBV27	.	TRBJ1-1	TGTGCCAGCAGTTTGGTCTCTACCACTGAAGCTTTCTTT	CASSLVSTTEAFF
.	TRBV18	.	TRBJ1-4	TGTGCCAGCTCCCTGGCCTTGAGGGAAAAACTGTTTTTT	CASSLALREKLFF
once	TRBV7-6	.	TRBJ2-3	TGTGCCAGCAGCTTAGTCCCGGGGAGCACAGATACGCAGTATTTT	CASSLVPGSTDTQYF
.	TRBV5-6	TRBD1	TRBJ1-6	TGTGCCGGCAGCTTGGGTACCGGGACAGAACTCTCACCCCTCCACTTT	CAGSLGTGTELSPLHF
once	TRBV19	.	TRBJ2-2	TGTGCCAGTAGTAACAGGGAGTCCGGGGAGCTGTTTTTT	CASSNRESGELFF
.	TRBV7-8	.	TRBJ1-6	TGTGCCAGCAGCTTAGAAGGGGTGATCTATAATTCACCCCTCCACTTT	CASSLEGVIYNSPLHF
.	TRBV28	.	TRBJ1-2	TGTGCCAGCAGTACGAAAACTCCGGACACCCAGGGGTATGGCTACACCTTC	CASSTKTPDTQGYGYTF
.	TRBV7-9	.	TRBJ2-7	TGTGCCAGCAGCTTAGATTCGACAGCCACGCTAGGGGGGCAGTACTTC	CASSLDSTATLGGQYF
few	TRBV19	.	TRBJ1-3	TGTGCCAGTAGATCCCTCCCGGACAGTCCTGGAAACACCATATATTTT	CASRSLPDSPGNTIYF
.	TRBV5-1	.	TRBJ1-1	TGCGCCAGCAGCTTGGAACAGTTCACTGAAGCTTTCTTT	CASSLEQFTEAFF
.	TRBV5-6	.	TRBJ2-5	TGTGCCAGCAGCTTTAGGGGCGGCCAAGAGACCCAGTACTTC	CASSFRGGQETQYF
few	TRBV5-1	TRBD1	TRBJ2-7	TGCGCCAGCAGCCCCGAACCGGGACAGGTAGGCGAGCAGTACTTC	CASSPEPGQVGEQYF
.	TRBV30	.	TRBJ1-1	TGTGCCTGGACCCAGGTTGAAGCTTTCTTT	CAWTQVEAFF
.	TRBV19	.	TRBJ2-2	TGTGCCAGTAGTCCCCAGTGGCAGTCCACCGGGGAGCTGTTTTTT	CASSPQWQSTGELFF
.	TRBV27	.	TRBJ2-7	TGTGCCAGCAGTTTATCGGCAGGGCCCTCCTACGAGCAGTACTTC	CASSLSAGPSYEQYF
.	TRBV6-5	TRBD2	TRBJ2-7	TGTGCCAGCAGTTACCGGGAAGCGGGGGCTAGGGAGCAGTACTTC	CASSYREAGAREQYF